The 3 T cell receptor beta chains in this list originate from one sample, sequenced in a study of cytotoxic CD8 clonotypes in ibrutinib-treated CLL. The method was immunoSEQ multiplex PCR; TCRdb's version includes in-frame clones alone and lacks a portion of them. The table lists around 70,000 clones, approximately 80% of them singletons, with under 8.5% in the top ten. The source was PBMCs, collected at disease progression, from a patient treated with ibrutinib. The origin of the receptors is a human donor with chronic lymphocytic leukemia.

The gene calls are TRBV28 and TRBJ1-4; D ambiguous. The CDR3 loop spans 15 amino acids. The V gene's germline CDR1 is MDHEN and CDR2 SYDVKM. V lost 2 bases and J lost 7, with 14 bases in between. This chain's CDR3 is CASSLGPALSEKLFF. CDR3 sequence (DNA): TGTGCCAGCAGTTTAGGGCCAGCCCTTAGTGAAAAACTGTTTTTT.

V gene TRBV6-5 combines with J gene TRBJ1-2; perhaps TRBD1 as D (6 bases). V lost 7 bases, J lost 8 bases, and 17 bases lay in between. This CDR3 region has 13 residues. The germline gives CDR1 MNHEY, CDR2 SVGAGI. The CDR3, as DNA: TGTGCCAGCACCGACAGGCCCAAAGGGGGCTACACCTTC. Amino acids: CASTDRPKGGYTF.

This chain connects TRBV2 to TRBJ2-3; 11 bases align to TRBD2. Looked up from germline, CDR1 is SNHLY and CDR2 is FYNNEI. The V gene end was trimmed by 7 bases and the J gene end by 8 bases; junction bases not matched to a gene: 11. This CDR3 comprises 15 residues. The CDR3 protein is CASTTSGGPAGTQYF. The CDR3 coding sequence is TGTGCCAGCACCACTAGCGGGGGTCCGGCGGGTACGCAGTATTTT.